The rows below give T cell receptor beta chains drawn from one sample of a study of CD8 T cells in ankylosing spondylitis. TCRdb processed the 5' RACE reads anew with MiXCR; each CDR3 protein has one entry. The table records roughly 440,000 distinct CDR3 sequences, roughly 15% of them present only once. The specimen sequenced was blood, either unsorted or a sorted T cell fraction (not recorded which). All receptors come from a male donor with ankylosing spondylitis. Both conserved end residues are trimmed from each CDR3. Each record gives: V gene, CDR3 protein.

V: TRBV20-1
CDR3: SGARSGELTDTQY

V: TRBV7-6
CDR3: ASSFPQTGRTEVF

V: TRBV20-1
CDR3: SARDRKASGRGFEGEQF

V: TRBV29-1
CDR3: SVKGGQGLTGELF

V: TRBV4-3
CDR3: ASSHQGTSPLH

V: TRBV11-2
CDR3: ASSFSGRVPDTQY

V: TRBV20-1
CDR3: SATQGRGSTDTQY

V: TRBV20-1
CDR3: SASERASGGFLRSYNEQF

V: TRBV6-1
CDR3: ASMIHLTGANQPQH

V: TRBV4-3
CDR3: ASSQKGQGASGELF

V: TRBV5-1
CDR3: ASSLGTGVIYEQY

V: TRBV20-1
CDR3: SARDTPGGYT

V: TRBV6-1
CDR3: ASRGGGTSPNEQF

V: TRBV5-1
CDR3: ASRLGLPSLDTQY

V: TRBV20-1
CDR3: SATVGGEREQF

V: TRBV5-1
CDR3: ASSQVTAGELF

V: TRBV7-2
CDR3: ASSLRRTGMAQPQH

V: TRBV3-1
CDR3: ASSEADEQF

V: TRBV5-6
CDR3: ASSLGPPTDTQY

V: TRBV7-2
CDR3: ASSARTARSPLH

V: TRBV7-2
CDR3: ASSPGQGRGAKNIQY

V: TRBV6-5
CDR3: ASSYSSGQGQETQY

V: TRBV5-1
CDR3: ASSLGTEGNTIY

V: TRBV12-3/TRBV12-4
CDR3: ASGTSGTAEAF

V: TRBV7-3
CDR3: ASSLSPAGARTDTQY

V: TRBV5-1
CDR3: ASSNELSSYNEQF

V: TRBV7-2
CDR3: ASSSSNYGYT

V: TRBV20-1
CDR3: SAGGRSSYEQY

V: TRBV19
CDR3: ASSGGRVDNEQF

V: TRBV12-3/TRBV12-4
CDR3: ASSLAYGYT

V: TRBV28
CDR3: ASSPQLRRFEQY

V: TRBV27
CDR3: ASSPWTNSNQPQH

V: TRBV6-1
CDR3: ASRVATQNTGELF

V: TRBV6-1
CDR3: ASSPRGSGRSNEQF

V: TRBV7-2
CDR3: ASSLADGSYEQY

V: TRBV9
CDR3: ASSAEIGELF

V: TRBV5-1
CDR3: ASSHLQETQY

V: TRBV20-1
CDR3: SARRETDTQY

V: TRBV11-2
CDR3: ASSLGEGGNQPQH

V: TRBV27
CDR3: ASSFAGTGRSETQY

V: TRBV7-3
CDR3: ASSLFVGREDTQY

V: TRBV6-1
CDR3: ASLAGGRLNEQF

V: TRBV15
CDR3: ATRLEVLTDTQY

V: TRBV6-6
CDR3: ASTDPAGYGYT

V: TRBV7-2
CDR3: ASSLIPASVGDTQY

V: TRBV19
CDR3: ATRGGAPGANVLT

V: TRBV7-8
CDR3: ASSLPTGFTDTQY

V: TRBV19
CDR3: ASSMRRGYNSPLH

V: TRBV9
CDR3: ASSATGSSYNSPLH

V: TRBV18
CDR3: ASSPRGSGSTTGELF